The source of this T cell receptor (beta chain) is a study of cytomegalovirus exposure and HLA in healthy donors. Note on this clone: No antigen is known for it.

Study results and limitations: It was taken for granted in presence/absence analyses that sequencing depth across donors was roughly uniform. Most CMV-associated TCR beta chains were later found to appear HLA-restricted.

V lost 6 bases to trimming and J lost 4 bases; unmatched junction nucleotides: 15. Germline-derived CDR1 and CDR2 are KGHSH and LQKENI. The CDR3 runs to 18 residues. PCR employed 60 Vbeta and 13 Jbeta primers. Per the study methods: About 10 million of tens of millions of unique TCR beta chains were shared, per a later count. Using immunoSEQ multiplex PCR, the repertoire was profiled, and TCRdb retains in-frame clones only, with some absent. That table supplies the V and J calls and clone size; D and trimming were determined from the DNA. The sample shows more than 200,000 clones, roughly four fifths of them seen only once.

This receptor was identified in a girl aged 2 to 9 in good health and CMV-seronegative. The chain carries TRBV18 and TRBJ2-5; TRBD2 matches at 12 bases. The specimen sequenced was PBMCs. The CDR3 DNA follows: TGTGCCAGCTCCCCGGTCCATCCTGGGGGACTAGCGGGAGAGACCCAGTACTTC. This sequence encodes CASSPVHPGGLAGETQYF.